This T cell receptor beta chain emerged from a study of blood T cells in healthy people across ages. The study's findings and limits: Across the age range, TCR beta diversity per million T cells fell in a roughly linear way.

Per sample, extraction of total RNA gave at least 5 micrograms in every case. The CDR3 runs to 15 residues. The V gene lost 4 bases and the J gene lost 3 bases, with 14 bases spanning the gap. Looked up from germline, CDR1 is SGHDT and CDR2 is YYEEEE. Then a second PCR, running about 7 to 11 cycles, was carried out with a sample-barcoded 5' primer and a J-beta primer mix. All samples yielded 2.5 million or more CDR3-containing paired-end reads. Each CDR3 protein gets one entry after TCRdb re-called the 5' RACE reads with MiXCR. The data contain more than 700,000 distinct CDR3 sequences, 35% to 50% of them singletons. On this clonotype: Its cognate antigen is unknown.

The chain has TRBV5-6 and TRBJ2-1, with D maybe TRBD1 (6 bases). This receptor was obtained from a man older than 75 in good health. Sequencing was carried out using blood. CDR3 sequence: CASSQLGQNYNEQFF. The CDR3 nucleotides read TGTGCCAGCAGCCAACTTGGACAGAACTACAATGAGCAGTTCTTC.